Presented here are 17 T cell receptor beta chains from one specimen sequenced in a study of metastatic and nonmetastatic thyroid tumors. Patients had received no treatment of any kind before thyroid surgery. TCRdb re-called the PCR reads with MiXCR. The sample holds tens of thousands of clones, less than 20% seen once. The sequenced sample was blood. The receptors were gathered from a female donor with papillary thyroid cancer or a benign thyroid nodule (not recorded which). Some clones in this sample may be carry-over from other donors' samples.

V gene TRBV6-1 combines with J gene TRBJ2-2; 12 bases align to TRBD2. Losses at the gene ends were 1 base for V and 7 bases for J; bases not matched to a gene: 7. Germline lookup yields CDR1 MNHNS and CDR2 SASEGT. This CDR3 region has 17 residues. The CDR3 protein is CASSEVGLAGRSGELFF. The CDR3, as DNA: TGTGCCAGCAGTGAAGTAGGACTAGCGGGACGGAGCGGGGAGCTGTTTTTT.

This clone occurred a few times. This same CDR3 is encoded by further DNA sequences in the sample. This chain links TRBV5-4 with TRBJ2-7, with D perhaps TRBD1 (6 bases). There are 13 residues in the CDR3. Germline loops: CDR1 SGHNT, CDR2 YYREEE (reference sequence). The ends were cut back, 1 base at V and 3 bases at J, with 8 bases in the middle. The chain's CDR3 is CASSLPGVYEQYF. DNA for the CDR3: TGTGCCAGCAGCTTGCCAGGGGTCTACGAGCAGTACTTC.

This clone was observed many times. The J gene is TRBJ2-1, the V gene TRBV6-6; 8 bases are shared with TRBD2. The CDR3 is made up of 13 amino acids. J lost 14 bases, V lost 3 bases, and 9 bases had no gene match. CDR1 and CDR2 from the germline V gene are MNHNY and SVGAGI (reference sequence). The CDR3 protein is CASSYSPSGSKFF. In nucleotides, the CDR3 is TGTGCCAGCAGTTATTCGCCGAGCGGGAGTAAGTTCTTC.

This clone has just a few counts. This chain uses TRBV6-6 with TRBJ1-6; no reliable D call. The ends were cut back, 0 bases at V and 7 bases at J, with 7 bases in the middle. This CDR3 spans 14 amino acids. Germline lookup yields CDR1 MNHNY and CDR2 SVGAGI (reference sequence). The CDR3 nucleotides read TGTGCCAGCAGTTACTCGATAGGGAATTCACCCCTCCACTTT. Encoded protein: CASSYSIGNSPLHF.

Only a few counts were recorded for this clone. The final CDR3 position lacks the conserved phenylalanine or tryptophan, pointing to a likely read error. The chain has TRBV2 and TRBJ1-5; D call uncertain. This CDR3 is built from 13 residues. Looked up from germline, CDR1 is SNHLY and CDR2 is FYNNEI. CDR3 DNA: TGTGCCAACAGTGAACAGCCTAATCAGCCCCAGCATTCT. Translating gives CANSEQPNQPQHS.

This clone appeared a few times. This may stem from a read error, because a much larger clone lies one nucleotide away. The same CDR3 also results from other DNA sequences found in this sample. This chain joins TRBV29-1 and TRBJ2-1; 11 bases agree with TRBD2. The germline gives CDR1 SQVTM, CDR2 ANQGSEA. The CDR3 is 16 residues long. For the CDR3, the DNA is TGTAGCGTCGAAATTTCCGGGACTAGCGGCTACAATGAGCAGTTCTTC. This sequence encodes CSVEISGTSGYNEQFF.

This clone was recorded many times. The V and J genes are TRBV5-1 and TRBJ2-6; 9 positions match TRBD1. The CDR3 has 17 residues. Germline assignment: CDR1 SGHRS and CDR2 YFSETQ. V lost 1 base and J lost 0; bases outside the gene matches: 2. The CDR3 region has the DNA TGCGCCAGCAGCTTGCCGACAGGGGGCTCTGGGGCCAACGTCCTGACTTTC. Translating gives CASSLPTGGSGANVLTF.

In this sample, this clone turned up many times. The chain recombines TRBV5-1 with TRBJ1-3; no reliable D call. This CDR3 comprises 14 residues. V was trimmed by 4 bases and J by 2 bases, leaving 10 bases between them. The germline gives CDR1 SGHRS, CDR2 YFSETQ. The CDR3 sequence: CASSPGSTGNTIYF. The DNA of the CDR3 is TGCGCCAGCAGCCCAGGATCAACTGGAAACACCATATATTTT.

Details on this clone: Other DNA sequences in this specimen translate into the identical CDR3. The chain is built from TRBV18 and TRBJ2-2, with 10 bases lining up with TRBD2. The germline gives CDR1 KGHSH, CDR2 LQKENI. The CDR3 length is 17 residues. Trimming cost V 3 bases and J 0 bases; bases outside gene matches: 4. In nucleotides, the CDR3 is TGTGCCAGCTCACCGCCAACTAGCGGGGCGAACACCGGGGAGCTGTTTTTT. This gives the protein CASSPPTSGANTGELFF.

This clone was counted at least ten times. For the CDR3, the DNA is TGTGCCAGTAGTGCCGATCGGGCAGGGGAAGCTTTCTTT. Protein: CASSADRAGEAFF. The rearrangement uses TRBV19 and TRBJ1-1, with a possible D match to TRBD1 (5 bases). Trimming took 5 bases from V and 8 from J, leaving 15 bases between them. This CDR3 contains 13 residues. The germline V gene encodes CDR1 LNHDA and CDR2 SQIVND (reference sequence). Combining the CDR3 with reference TRBV19 and TRBJ1-1 gives the whole variable domain DGGITQSPKYLFRKEGQNVTLSCEQNLNHDAMYWYRQDPGQGLRLIYYSQIVNDFQKGDIAEGYSVSREKKESFPLTVTSAQKNPTAFYLCASSADRAGEAFFGQGTRLTVV.

This clone was recorded many times. The chain is built from TRBV20-1 and TRBJ1-2, with 12 bases aligning to TRBD1. Germline trimming cut 4 bases from V and 4 bases from J; bases unmatched to any gene: 10. Germline V gene lookup returns CDR1 DFQATT and CDR2 SNEGSKA (reference sequence). This CDR3 is built from 16 residues. In DNA form, the CDR3 reads TGCAGTGCTATCCGGGACAGGGGGCAATCTACCTATGGCTACACCTTC. Protein: CSAIRDRGQSTYGYTF.

This clone was recorded many times. A much larger clone lies one base from this, so it may be a read error. This sequence joins TRBV6-5 and TRBJ2-7, with D perhaps matching TRBD1 or TRBD2 (6 bases each). This CDR3 spans 17 amino acids. Looked up from germline, CDR1 is MNHEY and CDR2 is SVGAGI. CDR3 coding DNA: TGTGCCAGCGGTTACCAAGGGGGGCCCCTGAGCTCCTACGAGCAGTACTTC. Amino acids: CASGYQGGPLSSYEQYF.

This clone has at least ten counts. The V call is TRBV6-1, the J call TRBJ2-5; no firm D call. CDR3 length: 15 amino acids. Germline-derived CDR1 and CDR2 are MNHNS and SASEGT. Trimming removed 5 bases from V and 5 bases from J, with 18 bases in between. The CDR3 region has the DNA TGTGCCAGCAGTCTTCAAGGTGTGGTTTTTGAGACCCAGTACTTC. The encoded protein is CASSLQGVVFETQYF.

The chain joins TRBV28 to TRBJ2-5, with no clear D. Germline lookup yields CDR1 MDHEN and CDR2 SYDVKM. V was clipped by 7 bases and J by 5 bases, with 5 bases between them. This CDR3 is built from 10 residues. The CDR3 loop reads CASIPETQYF. The DNA of the CDR3 is TGTGCCAGCATCCCGGAGACCCAGTACTTC.

About this clone: This could be a read error, since a much larger clone is one nucleotide away. The chain is built from TRBV7-9 and TRBJ2-5; 7 bases fit TRBD1. This CDR3 is built from 15 residues. Germline trimming cut 2 bases from V and 2 bases from J; bases unmatched to any gene: 5. Per germline, CDR1 SEHNR and CDR2 FQNEAQ (reference sequence). CDR3 amino acids: CASSLRRQGQETQYF. The DNA for the CDR3 is TGTGCCAGCAGCTTACGGCGACAGGGACAAGAGACCCAGTACTTC.

This clone has at least ten counts. The V call is TRBV6-5, the J call TRBJ1-5; tentatively, D is TRBD1 (5 bases). The length of the CDR3 is 14 residues. The germline V gene encodes CDR1 MNHEY and CDR2 SVGAGI. V lost 2 bases and J lost 9, with 14 bases in between. CDR3 loop: CASSYGDPEAPQHF. As DNA, the CDR3 is TGTGCCAGCAGTTACGGGGACCCTGAGGCGCCCCAGCATTTT.

This clone came up many times. The chain is built from TRBV19 and TRBJ2-5; maybe TRBD1 (6 bases). The CDR3 has 14 residues. V shed 4 bases and J shed 0 bases, with 9 bases lying between them. Germline-derived CDR1 and CDR2 are LNHDA and SQIVND (reference sequence). The CDR3 nucleotides read TGTGCCAGTAGTAGGGGACACAACCAAGAGACCCAGTACTTC. Its translation is CASSRGHNQETQYF. Combining the CDR3 with reference TRBV19 and TRBJ2-5 gives the whole variable domain DGGITQSPKYLFRKEGQNVTLSCEQNLNHDAMYWYRQDPGQGLRLIYYSQIVNDFQKGDIAEGYSVSREKKESFPLTVTSAQKNPTAFYLCASSRGHNQETQYFGPGTRLLVL.